What follows is one T cell receptor (beta chain) and its context. CDR1 and CDR2 from the germline V gene are MGHDK and SYGVNS. This CDR3 region has 15 residues. V was clipped by 1 base and J by 5 bases; unmatched bases: 4. In the authors' workflow: Scientists estimated how many nucleated cells there were by amplifying reference gene primers. Sequencing was performed with immunoSEQ multiplex PCR; in TCRdb, only in-frame clones are kept and a portion is missing. V and J calls and clone size are copied from that table; D and trimming were computed from the DNA. The table records 120,000 to 150,000 clones, about 83% of them present only once. The data derive from a study of blood T cell repertoires in COVID-19. About the research overall: Acute and convalescent COVID-19 specimens originated in the United States, Italy and Spain. In each case, the material was cDNA or gDNA derived from T cells, B-cell-depleted T cells, or PBMCs.

This TCR was recovered from a woman aged 45-59 years with active or convalescent COVID-19. The sequenced sample consisted of peripheral blood. The rearrangement uses TRBV25-1 and TRBJ2-1; 8 positions match TRBD1. CDR3 loop: CASSEFRQGHNEQFF. The CDR3 DNA reads TGTGCCAGCAGTGAATTTCGACAGGGGCACAATGAGCAGTTCTTC.